Sequencing of this T cell receptor (beta chain) was carried out in a study of T cells in Graves' hyperthyroidism and ophthalmopathy. This clonotype has just a few counts. Authors of the study amplified TCR beta CDR3 regions from RNA transcripts. Using the HTBI primer set, a first-round RT-PCR was run on the TCR CDR3. MiXCR was run by TCRdb on the multiplex PCR reads, yielding one entry per CDR3 protein. The sample holds 490,000 or so distinct CDR3 sequences, about 22% seen once. Germline V CDR1 and CDR2: MNHEY, SVGEGT. The CDR3 has 13 amino acids. With V trimmed by 6 bases and J by 6 bases, 4 bases remained unmatched.

The TCR sequence derives from a woman aged 70-85 years with Graves' ophthalmopathy. Sequencing was done on a sample of blood. The rearrangement links TRBV6-2 or TRBV6-3 to TRBJ2-1; 8 bases map to TRBD1. The CDR3 protein is CASSRTGLNEQFF. Here the CDR3 DNA reads TGTGCCAGCAGCCGGACAGGGCTCAATGAGCAGTTCTTC.